Below, 21 T cell receptor beta chains from the same sample are listed, as sequenced in a study of CD8+ T cells in alopecia areata. The pooled cutaneous lymph node cells were sorted using several markers (CD4, CD8alpha, NKG2D, NKG2ACE and others). After isolation, RNA underwent reverse transcription to generate cDNA as the sequencing template. Produced via immunoSEQ multiplex PCR; TCRdb's table is partial and in-frame only. Reported are under 20,000 clones, none seen only once; the ten largest carry approximately 33%. The sample consisted of CD8+ T cells sorted from a lymph node. Receptors originate from a C3H/HeJ mouse with alopecia areata. This line is of MHC haplotype H2-k.

This clone was recorded many times. Gene and germline names: mouse. Read sequence stops 4 residues before the CDR3 end, and the germline J gene provides the missing end. The chain carries TRBV13-3 and TRBJ2-7; 7 bases line up with TRBD2. Germline CDR1 NNHDY, CDR2 SYVADS. V lost 3 bases, J lost 1 base, and 4 bases stayed unmatched. The CDR3 totals 14 residues. The chain's CDR3 is CASSGVGGSYEQYF. The covered CDR3 bases are TGTGCCAGCAGTGGGGTGGGGGGTTCCTAT.

This clone was seen ten or more times. Genes and germline come from the mouse. The read ends 4 residues before the CDR3 terminus; that terminus is restored from the germline J gene. The rearrangement links TRBV13-3 to TRBJ1-1, with D unresolved. The germline V gene encodes CDR1 NNHDY and CDR2 SYVADS. The CDR3 runs to 13 residues. Deletions cut 2 bases from V and 1 base from J, with 6 bases between. CDR3 DNA, as far as it was read: TGTGCCAGCAGTGAAAGGGTAAACACA. It codes for CASSERVNT. From start to end, the CDR3 is CASSERVNTEVFF.

This clone was seen ten or more times. Gene names follow the mouse nomenclature. The DNA ends 4 residues before the CDR3 does, and the rest of the CDR3 is filled in from the germline J gene. The genes are TRBV19 and TRBJ2-2; weak D call: TRBD1 (7 bases). CDR3 length: 14 residues. The germline V gene encodes CDR1 FNHDT and CDR2 SITEND (reference sequence). The V and J ends lost 6 bases and 3 bases respectively, with 12 bases between them. CDR3 loop: CASKGRGHTGQLYF. CDR3 DNA (partial): TGTGCCAGCAAGGGTAGGGGGCACACCGGG.

This clone was detected only a few times. The germline and genes are mouse ones. The read gets to within 4 residues of the CDR3 end, and the germline J gene fills in the rest. The chain is built from TRBV3 and TRBJ2-5; 10 bases map to TRBD1. The CDR3 contains 15 residues. Trimming cost V 5 bases and J 2 bases; bases outside gene matches: 4. Germline lookup yields CDR1 SNHLY and CDR2 FYNGKV (reference sequence). CDR3 DNA (partial): TGTGCCAGCAGCCTCCGGGACAGGGGCCAAGAC. Its translation: CASSLRDRGQD. The whole CDR3 region reads CASSLRDRGQDTQYF.

This clone turned up a few times. Mouse gene names apply. The read ends 4 residues shy of where the CDR3 ends; the end is completed using the germline J gene. This chain links TRBV13-3 with TRBJ2-5, with 7 bases identical to TRBD1. The germline CDR1 and CDR2 sequences are NNHDY and SYVADS. The CDR3 is 13 amino acids. The covered CDR3 bases are TGTGCCAGCAGTGGACAGGGAGTAGAC. Protein product: CASSGQGVD. The entire CDR3 sequence reads CASSGQGVDTQYF.

This clone has a handful of counts. Gene names and germline match the mouse. The CDR3 end lies 4 residues beyond the end of the read and is filled in from the germline J gene. This rearrangement joins TRBV13-1 to TRBJ2-1, with D tentatively TRBD1 (6 bases). CDR1 is NSHNY and CDR2 is SYGAGN in the germline V gene. CDR3 size: 15 residues. The V end lost 0 bases, the J end lost 4 bases, and 11 bases lay between the germline ends. The CDR3 is CASSDVQGRYAEQFF. CDR3 DNA (partial): TGTGCCAGCAGTGATGTCCAGGGGCGATATGCT.

This clone was seen a few times. Gene names follow the mouse nomenclature. With the read ending 4 residues before the CDR3 end, the germline J gene is used to fill in that end. V gene TRBV16 combines with J gene TRBJ1-1; 8 bases line up with TRBD1. This CDR3 is 13 amino acids long. Looked up from germline, CDR1 is SGHSA and CDR2 is FRNQAP. The CDR3 DNA, read in part, is TGTGCAAGCAGCGACGGGACAGGTACA. This translates into CASSDGTGT. The whole CDR3 reads CASSDGTGTEVFF.

This clone has at least ten counts. Germline and genes here are mouse. Sequencing ends 4 residues short of the CDR3 end; the germline J gene provides the rest. V usage is TRBV13-3 and J usage is TRBJ2-4, with 7 bases fitting TRBD1. Per the germline V gene, CDR1 is NNHDY and CDR2 is SYVADS. The V segment lost 4 bases and the J segment 1 base; nucleotides outside the gene matches: 3. This CDR3 contains 14 residues. Partial CDR3 DNA: TGTGCCAGCAGTCCTGACAGGGGTCAAAAC. As protein: CASSPDRGQN. The full CDR3 protein is CASSPDRGQNTLYF.

Regarding this clone: The germline and genes are mouse ones. Read sequence stops 4 residues before the CDR3 end, and the germline J gene provides the missing end. This chain connects TRBV16 to TRBJ1-2; no clear D gene. V was clipped by 0 bases and J by 1 base, with 9 bases between them. The CDR3 has 15 amino acids. Germline V lookup: CDR1 SGHSA, CDR2 FRNQAP. CDR3 region: CASSLDNKLNSDYTF. CDR3 DNA, as far as it was read: TGTGCAAGCAGCTTAGATAACAAGTTAAACTCC.

Regarding this clone: The gene names given are mouse names. The read terminates 4 residues ahead of where the CDR3 ends, so the germline J gene completes it. This chain joins TRBV19 and TRBJ1-1, with TRBD1 matching 12 bases. Germline lookup yields CDR1 FNHDT and CDR2 SITEND (reference sequence). The CDR3 totals 15 residues. Trimming removed 5 bases from V and 4 bases from J; junction bases left unmatched: 6. Incomplete CDR3 DNA: TGTGCCAGCAGCCGGGACAGGGGGCGTAGCACA. This codes for CASSRDRGRST. The CDR3, in full, reads CASSRDRGRSTEVFF.

This clone was seen a few times. Gene names and germline refer to mouse. The read finishes 4 residues shy of the CDR3 end, and the germline J gene is used to complete it. The genes are TRBV13-1 and TRBJ2-5; TRBD2 aligns across 10 bases. CDR1 and CDR2 (germline): NSHNY, SYGAGN. The CDR3 loop spans 15 amino acids. The CDR3 spells CASSPDWGEGDTQYF. CDR3 DNA (partial): TGTGCCAGCAGTCCCGACTGGGGGGAAGGAGAC.

In this sample, this clone turned up many times. Gene names are the mouse ones. Coverage ceases 4 residues before the CDR3 finishes, and the germline J gene fills in the end. The gene calls are TRBV13-3 and TRBJ1-4; 7 positions match TRBD1. In germline, CDR1 is NNHDY, CDR2 SYVADS. CDR3 size: 15 residues. V lost 1 base to trimming and J lost 4 bases; unmatched junction nucleotides: 4. CDR3 DNA (partial): TGTGCCAGCAGTGATTCGGGACAGAACAACGAA. Protein product: CASSDSGQNNE. The whole CDR3 sequence is CASSDSGQNNERLFF.

Notes on this clone: Gene names follow the mouse nomenclature. The read terminates 4 residues before the CDR3 end, so the remaining end is supplied by the germline J gene. The chain carries TRBV1 and TRBJ2-7; D not certain. This CDR3 contains 13 residues. Germline values: CDR1 NSQYPW, CDR2 LRSPGD (reference sequence). CDR3 protein: CTCSADLQYEQYF. The sequenced CDR3 bases are TGCACCTGCAGTGCAGATCTACAGTAT.

This clone showed up many times. These gene names are mouse names. The read is 4 residues too short to cover the CDR3 end, so that end is filled in from the germline J gene. The chain couples TRBV13-3 to TRBJ1-2; 7 bases are shared with TRBD1. CDR1 is NNHDY, CDR2 SYVADS, per germline. V lost 4 bases to trimming and J lost 4 bases; unmatched junction nucleotides: 1. There are 12 residues in the CDR3. CDR3 DNA, as far as it was read: TGTGCCAGCAGTCCAGGGGGCTCC. Translated: CASSPGGS. In full, the CDR3 is CASSPGGSDYTF.

This clone appeared many times. Genes here carry mouse names. Read sequence stops 4 residues before the CDR3 end, and the germline J gene provides the missing end. V usage is TRBV1 and J usage is TRBJ2-3; 7 nucleotides align to TRBD1. Germline V CDR1 and CDR2: NSQYPW, LRSPGD (reference sequence). V shed 1 base, J shed 3 bases, and the junction held 1 base outside the gene matches. There are 14 residues in the CDR3. The CDR3 loop is CTCSAADRAETLYF. Incomplete CDR3 DNA: TGCACCTGCAGTGCAGCGGACAGGGCAGAA.

In this sample, this clone turned up many times. The germline and genes are mouse ones. The read is 4 residues too short to cover the CDR3 end, so that end is filled in from the germline J gene. The chain recombines TRBV14 with TRBJ1-4; D call uncertain. The CDR3 runs 14 residues. V lost 1 base to trimming and J lost 0 bases, with 4 bases between them. Germline assignment: CDR1 SGHDT and CDR2 FRDEAV. CDR3 DNA (partial): TGTGCCAGCAGTTTCACAATTTCCAACGAA. Translated, it gives CASSFTISNE. The whole CDR3 sequence is CASSFTISNERLFF.

This clone showed up many times. Gene names refer to mouse genes. The read stops 4 residues short of the end of the CDR3; the missing end is completed from the germline J gene. The gene calls are TRBV19 and TRBJ2-5, with 10 bases that match TRBD1. The V gene end was trimmed by 5 bases and the J gene end by 3 bases; junction bases not matched to a gene: 0. This CDR3 comprises 13 residues. Germline V lookup: CDR1 FNHDT, CDR2 SITEND (reference sequence). CDR3 residues: CASRDRGQDTQYF. The part of the CDR3 DNA that was read is TGTGCCAGCAGGGACAGGGGGCAAGAC.

This clone was seen more than once but under ten times. Gene names denote mouse genes. The missing CDR3 end, 4 residues past where the read stops, is filled in from the germline J gene. The gene calls are TRBV1 and TRBJ2-1; 9 nucleotides agree with TRBD2. Germline CDR1 reads NSQYPW; CDR2 reads LRSPGD (reference sequence). This CDR3 is built from 16 residues. The junction had 4 bases not matched to a gene; V was cut back by 3 bases and J by 1 base. This chain's CDR3 is CTCSAPGLGNYAEQFF. The DNA read from the CDR3 is TGCACCTGCAGTGCCCCGGGACTGGGAAACTATGCT.

As for this clone: The listed genes are named as in mouse. The read stops 4 residues short of the end of the CDR3; the missing end is completed from the germline J gene. The rearrangement links TRBV13-2 to TRBJ2-5, with 8 bases fitting TRBD2. V lost 4 bases to trimming and J lost 3 bases; unmatched junction nucleotides: 4. This CDR3 has 14 amino acids. Germline V gene sequence: CDR1 NNHNN, CDR2 SYGAGS (reference sequence). CDR3 protein: CASGHRDWQDTQYF. The DNA read from the CDR3 is TGTGCCAGCGGTCACCGGGACTGGCAAGAC.

Concerning this clone: The listed genes are named as in mouse. The DNA ends 4 residues before the CDR3 does, and the rest of the CDR3 is filled in from the germline J gene. The chain employs TRBV1 and TRBJ1-1, with 7 bases that match TRBD1. V lost 3 bases, J lost 3 bases, and 1 base stayed unmatched. This CDR3 comprises 13 residues. Germline V CDR1 and CDR2: NSQYPW, LRSPGD (reference sequence). The sequenced CDR3 bases are TGCACCTGCAGTGCCGGGACAGACACA. Translating gives CTCSAGTDT. The full CDR3 is CTCSAGTDTEVFF. Filled out from reference TRBV1 and TRBJ1-1, the complete variable domain reads VTLLEQNPRWRLVPRGQAVNLRCILKNSQYPWMSWYQQDLQKQLQWLFTLRSPGDKEVKSLPGADYLATRVTDTELRLQVANMSQGRTLYCTCSAGTDTEVFFGKGTRLTVV.

Many counts were recorded for this clone. The germline and genes are mouse ones. Coverage ceases 4 residues before the CDR3 finishes, and the germline J gene fills in the end. The chain links TRBV13-3 to TRBJ2-7, with D possibly being TRBD1 (6 bases). CDR3 size: 12 residues. CDR1 is NNHDY, CDR2 SYVADS, per germline. The V end lost 5 bases, the J end lost 3 bases, and 9 bases lay between the germline ends. The CDR3 DNA, read in part, is TGTGCCAGCAGGACAGGAATCTAT. It yields the protein CASRTGIY. The entire CDR3 reads CASRTGIYEQYF.